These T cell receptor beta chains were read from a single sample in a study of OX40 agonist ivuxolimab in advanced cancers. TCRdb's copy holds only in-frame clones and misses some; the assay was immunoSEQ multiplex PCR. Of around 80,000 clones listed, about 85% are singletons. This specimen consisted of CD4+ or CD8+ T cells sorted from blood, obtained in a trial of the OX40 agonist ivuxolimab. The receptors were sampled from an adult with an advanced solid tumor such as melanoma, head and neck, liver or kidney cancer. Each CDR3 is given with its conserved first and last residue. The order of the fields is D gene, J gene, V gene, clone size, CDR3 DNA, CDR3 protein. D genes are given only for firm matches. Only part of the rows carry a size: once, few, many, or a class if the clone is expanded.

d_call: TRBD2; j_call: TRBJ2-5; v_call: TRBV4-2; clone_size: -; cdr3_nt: TGTGCCAGCAGCCAGACAGGGACTAGCGGTTCACAAGAGACCCAGTACTTC; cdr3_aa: CASSQTGTSGSQETQYF
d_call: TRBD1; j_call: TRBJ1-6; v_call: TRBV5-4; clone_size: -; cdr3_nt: TGTGCCAGCAGCTTGACCTCGGGGGACAGGGGTTCACCCCTCCACTTT; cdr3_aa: CASSLTSGDRGSPLHF
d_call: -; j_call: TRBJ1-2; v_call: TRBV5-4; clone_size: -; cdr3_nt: TGTGCCAGCAGCTTGGACAGGAGGAACTATGGCTACACCTTC; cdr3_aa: CASSLDRRNYGYTF
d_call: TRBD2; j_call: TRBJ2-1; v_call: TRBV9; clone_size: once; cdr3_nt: TGTGCCAGCAGCGTACAGGATGGGGGGGACCTGTTCTTC; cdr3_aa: CASSVQDGGDLFF
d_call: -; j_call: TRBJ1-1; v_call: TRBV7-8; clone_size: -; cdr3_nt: TGTGCCAGCACACTAGGGGGAGGGAGGGGAACTGAAGCTTTCTTT; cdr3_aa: CASTLGGGRGTEAFF
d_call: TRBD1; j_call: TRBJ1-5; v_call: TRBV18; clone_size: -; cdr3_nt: TGTGCCAGCTCATCGGAGGGGGCGTCAGGCAATCAGCCCCAGCATTTT; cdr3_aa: CASSSEGASGNQPQHF
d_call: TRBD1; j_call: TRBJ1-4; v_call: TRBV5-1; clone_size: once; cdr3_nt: TGCGCCAGCAGCGGGACAGGGGGCAATGAAAAACTGTTTTTT; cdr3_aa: CASSGTGGNEKLFF
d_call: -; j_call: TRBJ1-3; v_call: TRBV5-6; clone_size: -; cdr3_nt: TGTGCCAGCTCGGCCGGGGGGTATGGAAACACCATATATTTT; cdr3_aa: CASSAGGYGNTIYF
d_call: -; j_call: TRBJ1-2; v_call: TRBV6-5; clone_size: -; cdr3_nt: TGTGCCAGCAGGAAAGGAGGGAACTATGGCTACACCTTC; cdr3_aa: CASRKGGNYGYTF
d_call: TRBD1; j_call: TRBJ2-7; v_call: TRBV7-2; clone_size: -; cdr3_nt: TGTGCCAGCACCTTTACCGGGACAGGCAGTGACGAGCAGTACTTC; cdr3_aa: CASTFTGTGSDEQYF
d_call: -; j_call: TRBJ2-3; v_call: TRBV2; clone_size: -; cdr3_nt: TGTGCCAGCAACCGTTTAGGGGTCTTTACAGATACGCAGTATTTT; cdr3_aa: CASNRLGVFTDTQYF
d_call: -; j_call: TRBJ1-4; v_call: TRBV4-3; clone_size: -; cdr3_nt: TGCGCCAGCAGCCAAGATTGGGGAAGTTATGAAAAACTGTTTTTT; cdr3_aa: CASSQDWGSYEKLFF
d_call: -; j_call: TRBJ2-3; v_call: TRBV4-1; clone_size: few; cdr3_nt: TGCGCCAGCAGCCAAGAAGCGGTAATTAGCACAGATACGCAGTATTTT; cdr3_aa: CASSQEAVISTDTQYF
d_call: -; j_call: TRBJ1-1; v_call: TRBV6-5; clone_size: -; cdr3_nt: TGTGCCAGCAGCCCGGGACAAAAAAACACTGAAGCTTTCTTT; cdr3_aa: CASSPGQKNTEAFF
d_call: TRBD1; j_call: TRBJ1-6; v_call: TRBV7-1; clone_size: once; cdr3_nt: TGTGCCAGCAGCTTGGGACAGGTGTCTTCACCCCTCCACTTT; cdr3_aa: CASSLGQVSSPLHF
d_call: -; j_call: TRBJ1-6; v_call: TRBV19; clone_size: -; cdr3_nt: TGTGCCAGTAGTATCCGGGACGGTGATTCACCCCTCCACTTT; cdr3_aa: CASSIRDGDSPLHF
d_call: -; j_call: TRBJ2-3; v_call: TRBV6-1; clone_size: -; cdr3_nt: TGTGCCAGCAGCCCAGGGCAGGGTGGTACGCAGTATTTT; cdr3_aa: CASSPGQGGTQYF
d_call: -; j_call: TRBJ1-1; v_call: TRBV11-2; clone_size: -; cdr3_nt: TGTGCCAGCAGCATTGGGACCGTGAATGGTGAAGCTTTCTTT; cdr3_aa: CASSIGTVNGEAFF
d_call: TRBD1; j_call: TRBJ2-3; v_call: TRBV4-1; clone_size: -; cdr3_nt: TGCGCCAGCAGCCAAGGGGCAGGGGGCGCAGGAAATACGCAGTATTTT; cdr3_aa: CASSQGAGGAGNTQYF
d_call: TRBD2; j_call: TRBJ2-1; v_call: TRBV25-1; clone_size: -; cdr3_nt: TGTGCCAGCAGTCTTCCCGGGACTAGCGGGAGAAATGAGCAGTTCTTC; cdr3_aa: CASSLPGTSGRNEQFF
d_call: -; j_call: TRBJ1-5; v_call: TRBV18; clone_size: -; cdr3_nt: TGTGCCAGCTCACAAGAGGGGGGGTCCAATCAGCCCCAGCATTTT; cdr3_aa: CASSQEGGSNQPQHF
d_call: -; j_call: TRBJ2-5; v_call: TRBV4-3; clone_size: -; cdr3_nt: TGCGCCAGCAGCCAAGGTGGCAGGGGAGAGACCCAGTACTTC; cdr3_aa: CASSQGGRGETQYF
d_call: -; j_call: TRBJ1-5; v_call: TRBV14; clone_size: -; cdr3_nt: TGTGCCAGCAGCAAAACCGGAGGAGATCAGCCCCAGCATTTT; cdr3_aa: CASSKTGGDQPQHF
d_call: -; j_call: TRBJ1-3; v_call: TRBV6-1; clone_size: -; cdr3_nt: TGTGCCAGCAGTGAAGGAGGATTCAACACCATATATTTT; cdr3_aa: CASSEGGFNTIYF
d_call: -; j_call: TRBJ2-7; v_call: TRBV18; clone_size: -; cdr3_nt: TGTGCCAGCTCACCTAGAGGGGCCTCAAATTCCTACGAGCAGTACTTC; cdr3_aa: CASSPRGASNSYEQYF